This T cell receptor beta chain emerged from a study of blood T cell repertoires in COVID-19. Study overall: COVID-19 samples, acute and convalescent, were from the United States, Italy and Spain.

CDR3 size: 13 residues. V lost 5 bases and J lost 6; bases outside the gene matches: 4. The V gene's germline CDR1 is GTSNPN and CDR2 SVGIG (reference sequence). Repertoires were generated with immunoSEQ multiplex PCR, while TCRdb's copy carries only in-frame clones and drops some. Of about 400,000 clones in the sample, roughly nine tenths were seen once. This clonotype was obtained from a woman in her twenties or thirties who had recovered from COVID-19. Material: PBMCs or T cells enriched from blood (not recorded which). The chain carries TRBV30 and TRBJ1-5; 10 nucleotides line up with TRBD1. CDR3: CAWGDRGAQPQHF. The CDR3, as DNA: TGTGCCTGGGGGGACAGGGGAGCTCAGCCCCAGCATTTT.